These 29 T cell receptor beta chains came from one sample sequenced in a study of cytomegalovirus exposure and HLA in healthy donors. Produced via immunoSEQ multiplex PCR; TCRdb's table is partial and in-frame only. The sample has around 300,000 clones; about 86% are singletons. Sequenced: PBMCs. The source of these receptors is a woman aged 18-29 years in good health and CMV-seronegative.

V gene TRBV5-1 combines with J gene TRBJ2-5; 9 bases line up with TRBD2. The CDR3 extends over 16 amino acids. The junction had 14 bases not matched to a gene; V was cut back by 6 bases and J by 5 bases. Germline values: CDR1 SGHRS, CDR2 YFSETQ. CDR3 amino acids: CASNILTSGPSETQYF. In DNA, the CDR3 is TGCGCCAGCAATATTCTTACTAGCGGGCCCTCCGAGACCCAGTACTTC.

This clone was seen more than once but under ten times. The chain carries TRBV10-1 and TRBJ2-5; TRBD1 matches 10 bases. The germline CDR1 and CDR2 sequences are WNHNN and SYGVQD (reference sequence). There are 15 residues in the CDR3. V trimming: 0 bases; J trimming: 4 bases; junction bases outside the gene matches: 2. CDR3: CASSESWTGGETQYF. In DNA form, the CDR3 reads TGCGCCAGCAGTGAGTCTTGGACAGGGGGAGAGACCCAGTACTTC.

V usage is TRBV2 and J usage is TRBJ2-5, with D tentatively TRBD1 (6 bases). The germline V gene encodes CDR1 SNHLY and CDR2 FYNNEI. This CDR3 region has 13 residues. Trimming took off 8 bases at V and 9 bases at J, with 19 bases between the two ends. The CDR3 is CASSPQVQGPQYF. The CDR3 DNA reads as TGTGCCAGCTCGCCCCAGGTCCAGGGGCCCCAGTACTTC.

The chain recombines TRBV6-6 with TRBJ1-5; D remains ambiguous. The germline CDR1 and CDR2 sequences are MNHNY and SVGAGI (reference sequence). V was clipped by 0 bases and J by 3 bases, with 9 bases between them. The CDR3 is 15 residues long. CDR3 DNA: TGTGCCAGCAGTTACTCGACCGGGAACAATCAGCCCCAGCATTTT. This translates into CASSYSTGNNQPQHF.

The chain carries TRBV28 and TRBJ1-5, with D unresolved. V lost 2 bases and J lost 9, with 17 bases in between. In germline, CDR1 is MDHEN, CDR2 SYDVKM. This CDR3 spans 15 amino acids. CDR3 in amino acids: CASSLAPVSSVPQHF. The DNA for the CDR3 is TGTGCCAGCAGTTTAGCCCCTGTCAGTTCTGTGCCCCAGCATTTT.

The rearrangement joins TRBV5-1 to TRBJ1-2; 7 bases align to TRBD1. CDR1 and CDR2 (germline): SGHRS, YFSETQ. The junction had 8 bases not matched to a gene; V was cut back by 0 bases and J by 6 bases. The length of the CDR3 is 15 residues. The CDR3: CASSLDGQDPHGYTF. CDR3 DNA sequence: TGCGCCAGCAGCTTGGACGGACAGGATCCCCATGGCTACACCTTC. The full variable domain, completed using reference TRBV5-1 and TRBJ1-2, is KAGVTQTPRYLIKTRGQQVTLSCSPISGHRSVSWYQQTPGQGLQFLFEYFSETQRNKGNFPGRFSGRQFSNSRSEMNVSTLELGDSALYLCASSLDGQDPHGYTFGSGTRLTVV.

V usage is TRBV30 and J usage is TRBJ1-3, with D possibly being TRBD1 (5 bases). The CDR3 has 16 residues. Germline CDR1 is GTSNPN and CDR2 is SVGIG (reference sequence). Trimming shortened V by 0 bases and J by 4 bases, and 16 bases separated the two germline ends. DNA of the CDR3: TGTGCCTGGAGTGTATCTCTGGGGGGTAACGGAAACACCATATATTTT. It is translated as CAWSVSLGGNGNTIYF.

This clone appeared once. The chain joins TRBV28 to TRBJ2-7; TRBD1 aligns across 7 bases. The CDR3 sequence is 15 residues long. V lost 7 bases, J lost 5 bases, and 14 bases stayed unmatched. Germline V gene data show CDR1 as MDHEN and CDR2 as SYDVKM. CDR3 region: CASTNSDRRGDEQYF. The DNA for the CDR3 is TGTGCCAGCACCAACTCGGACAGGCGAGGGGACGAGCAGTACTTC. The whole variable domain, remainder taken from reference TRBV28 and TRBJ2-7, is DVKVTQSSRYLVKRTGEKVFLECVQDMDHENMFWYRQDPGLGLRLIYFSYDVKMKEKGDIPEGYSVSREKKERFSLILESASTNQTSMYLCASTNSDRRGDEQYFGPGTRLTVT.

The chain uses TRBV5-6 and TRBJ1-4; maybe TRBD1 (6 bases). Germline values: CDR1 SGHDT, CDR2 YYEEEE. Trimming left V 1 base short and J 8 bases short, with 15 bases between. The CDR3 runs to 15 residues. The CDR3 nucleotides are TGTGCCAGCAGCTTGAGAGTGGGACACATCGAAAAACTGTTTTTT. Translation gives CASSLRVGHIEKLFF. The whole variable domain, filled in from reference TRBV5-6 and TRBJ1-4, reads DAGVTQSPTHLIKTRGQQVTLRCSPKSGHDTVSWYQQALGQGPQFIFQYYEEEERQRGNFPDRFSGHQFPNYSSELNVNALLLGDSALYLCASSLRVGHIEKLFFGSGTQLSVL.

The rearrangement uses TRBV20-1 and TRBJ2-5; D is unresolved. CDR3 length: 11 amino acids. CDR1 and CDR2 (germline): DFQATT, SNEGSKA (reference sequence). The V end was cut by 6 bases, the J end by 5 bases, with 10 bases between. DNA of the CDR3: TGCAGTGCGCGAAACGTGGAGACCCAGTACTTC. Encoded protein: CSARNVETQYF.

This clone was recorded once. The chain carries TRBV27 and TRBJ2-1; TRBD2 matches 9 bases. CDR1 and CDR2 (germline): MNHEY, SMNVEV (reference sequence). The CDR3 spans 16 residues. V lost 7 bases to trimming and J lost 3 bases; unmatched junction nucleotides: 10. The CDR3 coding sequence is TGTGCCAGCAACTTTGGGGGTAGCGGGGGCTACAATGAGCAGTTCTTC. Translating gives CASNFGGSGGYNEQFF.

This clone was seen only a few times. The V and J genes are TRBV7-6 and TRBJ1-3; weak D call: TRBD1 (5 bases). Germline assignment: CDR1 SGHVS and CDR2 FNYEAQ. This CDR3 spans 14 amino acids. Trimming took off 4 bases at V and 9 bases at J, with 16 bases between the two ends. In DNA, the CDR3 is TGTGCCAGCAGCTCGTATCAGGGTATGGGCACCATATATTTT. Its protein is CASSSYQGMGTIYF. The full variable domain, in which reference TRBV7-6 and TRBJ1-3 provide the parts outside the CDR3, is GAGVSQSPRYKVTKRGQDVALRCDPISGHVSLYWYRQALGQGPEFLTYFNYEAQQDKSGLPNDRFSAERPEGSISTLTIQRTEQRDSAMYRCASSSYQGMGTIYFGEGSWLTVV.

V usage is TRBV29-1 and J usage is TRBJ1-2; D may be TRBD1 (6 bases). The CDR3 has 16 amino acids. Trimming took off 4 bases at V and 1 base at J, with 19 bases between the two ends. Germline V gene lookup returns CDR1 SQVTM and CDR2 ANQGSEA. CDR3 loop: CSVGSGADLGNYGYTF. The CDR3 nucleotides are TGCAGCGTTGGGTCAGGGGCCGACTTGGGTAACTATGGCTACACCTTC.

The J gene is TRBJ1-2, the V gene TRBV4-3; D not resolved. Germline-derived CDR1 and CDR2 are LGHNA and YSLEER. V was trimmed by 4 bases and J by 4 bases, leaving 16 bases between them. The CDR3 sequence is 15 residues long. CDR3 residues: CASSPTPGGIYGYTF. Written as DNA, the CDR3 is TGCGCCAGCAGCCCCACCCCCGGCGGCATCTATGGCTACACCTTC.

The chain links TRBV9 to TRBJ1-2; no reliable D call. Germline-derived CDR1 and CDR2 are SGDLS and YYNGEE. The V gene lost 6 bases and the J gene lost 4 bases, with 7 bases spanning the gap. The CDR3 has 11 amino acids. CDR3 nucleotide sequence: TGTGCCAGCATGGGGAGCTATGGCTACACCTTC. The encoded protein is CASMGSYGYTF.

The V gene is TRBV4-1, the J gene TRBJ2-7; the D gene is possibly TRBD2 (6 bases). Germline CDR1 MGHRA, CDR2 YSYEKL. V was clipped by 1 base and J by 2 bases, with 15 bases between them. This CDR3 spans 16 amino acids. In DNA form, the CDR3 reads TGCGCCAGCAGCCAAGCTAGCGTCCGAACTCCCTACGAGCAGTACTTC. As protein: CASSQASVRTPYEQYF.

The gene calls are TRBV7-2 and TRBJ2-1; TRBD2 aligns across 14 bases. The CDR3 runs to 15 residues. Germline values: CDR1 SGHTA, CDR2 FQGNSA. J lost 9 bases, V lost 5 bases, and 6 bases had no gene match. CDR3 nucleotides: TGTGCCAGCAGCCTGACTAGCGGGGGGGCCACTGAGCAGTTCTTC. It is translated as CASSLTSGGATEQFF.

The V and J genes are TRBV6-6 and TRBJ2-7; TRBD2 might be the D (7 bases). Deletions cut 6 bases from V and 6 bases from J, with 15 bases between. The germline V gene encodes CDR1 MNHNY and CDR2 SVGAGI (reference sequence). The CDR3 is 13 residues long. The CDR3 here is CASRLGGGSEQYF. In DNA form, the CDR3 reads TGTGCCAGCAGGCTAGGGGGGGGATCCGAGCAGTACTTC.

The genes are TRBV4-1 and TRBJ2-7, with 14 positions matching TRBD2. The germline gives CDR1 MGHRA, CDR2 YSYEKL. Trimming cost V 1 base and J 2 bases; bases outside gene matches: 13. The CDR3 runs to 20 residues. CDR3 DNA: TGCGCCAGCAGCCAAGCTGGCGGACTAGCGGGGGGCCGCACCACCTACGAGCAGTACTTC. Amino acid sequence: CASSQAGGLAGGRTTYEQYF.

J is TRBJ2-1 and V is TRBV18; D unclear. V gave up 2 bases and J gave up 7 bases, with 9 bases separating them. The CDR3 is made up of 13 amino acids. Looked up from germline, CDR1 is KGHSH and CDR2 is LQKENI. The CDR3 sequence is CASSPLRENEQFF. The DNA of the CDR3 is TGTGCCAGCTCACCATTACGAGAAAATGAGCAGTTCTTC.

This sequence joins TRBV18 and TRBJ2-7, with 8 bases that match TRBD2. The CDR3 spans 16 residues. Germline V lookup: CDR1 KGHSH, CDR2 LQKENI. The junction had 10 bases not matched to a gene; V was cut back by 6 bases and J by 0 bases. The CDR3 sequence: CASSSSGEYFSYEQYF. CDR3 nucleotide sequence: TGTGCCAGCTCGAGTAGCGGGGAGTATTTCTCCTACGAGCAGTACTTC.

The J gene is TRBJ1-1, the V gene TRBV7-6; TRBD1 might be the D (5 bases). The CDR3 is 12 amino acids. The V end lost 2 bases, the J end lost 8 bases, and 9 bases lay between the germline ends. Germline V lookup: CDR1 SGHVS, CDR2 FNYEAQ. The CDR3 sequence: CASSLLQGEAFF. The DNA of the CDR3 is TGTGCCAGCAGCTTACTCCAGGGAGAAGCTTTCTTT.

This chain's CDR3 is CASSPDRTYGYTF. CDR3 DNA sequence: TGTGCCAGCAGCCCTGACAGGACCTATGGCTACACCTTC. V usage is TRBV5-4 and J usage is TRBJ1-2; tentatively, D is TRBD1 (6 bases). The CDR3 is made up of 13 amino acids. Trimming removed 4 bases at V and 4 bases at J, with 11 bases between. Per germline, CDR1 SGHNT and CDR2 YYREEE (reference sequence).

This clone was seen only once. The V call is TRBV27, the J call TRBJ2-3, with a weak D call TRBD2 (5 bases). The CDR3 loop spans 15 amino acids. Germline loops: CDR1 MNHEY, CDR2 SMNVEV (reference sequence). V shed 3 bases and J shed 2 bases, with 12 bases lying between them. The CDR3 nucleotides read TGTGCCAGCAGTTTTAGAGGGCCTACCACAGATACGCAGTATTTT. Protein sequence: CASSFRGPTTDTQYF.

The chain couples TRBV29-1 to TRBJ1-5; no clear D. Trimming took off 4 bases at V and 2 bases at J, with 9 bases between the two ends. This CDR3 has 13 residues. The germline gives CDR1 SQVTM, CDR2 ANQGSEA. CDR3 nucleotides: TGCAGCGTTGTACTTCAAGGCAATCAGCCCCAGCATTTT. Residues: CSVVLQGNQPQHF.

There are a few counts of this clone. The rearrangement joins TRBV5-1 to TRBJ2-7; TRBD1 aligns across 8 bases. The CDR3 spans 14 residues. Looked up from germline, CDR1 is SGHRS and CDR2 is YFSETQ. V gave up 4 bases and J gave up 5 bases; unmatched junction bases: 8. The chain's CDR3 is CASSLGQVPDEQYF. The CDR3 DNA follows: TGCGCCAGCAGCCTGGGACAGGTCCCGGACGAGCAGTACTTC. Filled out from reference TRBV5-1 and TRBJ2-7, the complete variable domain reads KAGVTQTPRYLIKTRGQQVTLSCSPISGHRSVSWYQQTPGQGLQFLFEYFSETQRNKGNFPGRFSGRQFSNSRSEMNVSTLELGDSALYLCASSLGQVPDEQYFGPGTRLTVT.

The J gene is TRBJ1-5, the V gene TRBV28; D might be TRBD1 (6 bases). The CDR3 runs 15 residues. Per the germline V gene, CDR1 is MDHEN and CDR2 is SYDVKM. V was pared by 5 bases and J by 0 bases, with 11 bases between. CDR3 protein: CASSPTGFSNQPQHF. For the CDR3, the DNA is TGTGCCAGCAGTCCAACAGGGTTTAGCAATCAGCCCCAGCATTTT.

The CDR3 spells CASSLGGGRSNQPQHF. CDR3 nucleotides: TGTGCCAGCAGCTTAGGGGGGGGCAGGAGCAATCAGCCCCAGCATTTT. The chain is built from TRBV7-2 and TRBJ1-5; tentative D call: TRBD1 (6 bases). The V end was cut by 1 base, the J end by 1 base, with 11 bases between. CDR1 and CDR2 (germline): SGHTA, FQGNSA. The CDR3 runs to 16 residues. Using reference TRBV7-2 and TRBJ1-5 for the parts outside the CDR3, the full variable domain is GAGVSQSPSNKVTEKGKDVELRCDPISGHTALYWYRQSLGQGLEFLIYFQGNSAPDKSGLPSDRFSAERTGGSVSTLTIQRTQQEDSAVYLCASSLGGGRSNQPQHFGDGTRLSIL.

The chain uses TRBV7-9 and TRBJ2-5; D is ambiguous. V was clipped by 1 base and J by 5 bases, with 11 bases between them. Germline values: CDR1 SEHNR, CDR2 FQNEAQ (reference sequence). The CDR3 is 14 amino acids. In DNA form, the CDR3 reads TGTGCCAGCAGCTTAGATTCGGGTGAGGAGACCCAGTACTTC. Amino acid sequence: CASSLDSGEETQYF.